The sequence of this T cell receptor beta chain was determined in a study of blood T cell repertoires in COVID-19. Study-wide background: The analysed material was cDNA or gDNA that came from T cells, B-cell-depleted T cells, or PBMCs.

Data came from immunoSEQ multiplex PCR; TCRdb stores just in-frame clones and leaves some out. The repertoire holds 200,000 to 250,000 clones, with 84% as singletons. The CDR3 length is 17 residues. Germline CDR1 and CDR2: SQVTM and ANQGSEA. V shed 6 bases and J 2 bases; nucleotides not matched to a gene: 12. The material sequenced was peripheral blood. This chain joins TRBV29-1 and TRBJ2-7, with TRBD2 matching 14 bases. The origin of this receptor is a woman in her thirties or forties who had recovered from COVID-19. This CDR3 reads CSVRGLAGGTVAYEQYF. The CDR3 nucleotides are TGCAGCGTCCGCGGACTAGCGGGGGGAACTGTTGCCTACGAGCAGTACTTC.